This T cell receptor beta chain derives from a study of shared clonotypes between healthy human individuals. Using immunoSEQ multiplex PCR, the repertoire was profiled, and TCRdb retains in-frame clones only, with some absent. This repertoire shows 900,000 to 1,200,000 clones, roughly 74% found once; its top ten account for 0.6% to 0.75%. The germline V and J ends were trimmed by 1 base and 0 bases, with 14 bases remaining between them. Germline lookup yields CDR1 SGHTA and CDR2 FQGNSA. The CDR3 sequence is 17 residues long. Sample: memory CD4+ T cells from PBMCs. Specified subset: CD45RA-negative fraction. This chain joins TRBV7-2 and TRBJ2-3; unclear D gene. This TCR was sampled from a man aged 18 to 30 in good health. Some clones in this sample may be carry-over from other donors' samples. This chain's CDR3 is CASSLDFLSASTDTQYF. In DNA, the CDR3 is TGTGCCAGCAGCTTAGACTTTCTGTCGGCTAGCACAGATACGCAGTATTTT.